The 32 T cell receptor beta chains listed next were all sequenced from one sample in a study of blood T cells in healthy people across ages. A second PCR of about 6 to 12 cycles used a sample-barcoded 5' primer and a J-beta primer mix. TCRdb re-derived calls from the 5' RACE reads in MiXCR, one entry per CDR3 protein. The sample includes roughly 930,000 distinct CDR3 sequences, 48% seen only once; the top ten take roughly an eighth. Input material: blood. These receptors came from a man aged 25 to 45 in good health.

V gene TRBV29-1 combines with J gene TRBJ2-7; D uncertain. This CDR3 spans 12 amino acids. Germline V CDR1 and CDR2: SQVTM, ANQGSEA. With 7 bases removed from V and 7 bases from J, the gap between germline ends came to 17 bases. In DNA form, the CDR3 reads TGCAGCGCCGCCTTTGACCTAGGTGAGCAGTACTTC. Translation gives CSAAFDLGEQYF.

This chain links TRBV29-1 with TRBJ2-5; tentative D call: TRBD1 (5 bases). There are 13 residues in the CDR3. Deletions cut 0 bases from V and 5 bases from J, with 10 bases between. Germline assignment: CDR1 SQVTM and CDR2 ANQGSEA. The chain's CDR3 is CSVEETERETQYF. The CDR3 DNA sequence: TGCAGCGTTGAAGAGACAGAGAGGGAGACCCAGTACTTC.

The chain uses TRBV21-1 and TRBJ2-4. TRBV21-1 is described as a pseudogene. The CDR3 runs to 13 residues. The CDR3 nucleotides are TGTGCCAGCAGCAAGCTAGCCAAAAACATTCAGTACTTC. This encodes CASSKLAKNIQYF.

This CDR3 reads CASSRRDRISTDTQYF. The CDR3 nucleotides are TGTGCCAGCAGCCGACGGGACAGAATTAGCACAGATACGCAGTATTTT. This chain links TRBV7-2 with TRBJ2-3, with 7 bases that match TRBD1. Trimming removed 5 bases from V and 0 bases from J; junction bases left unmatched: 8. The CDR3 extends over 16 amino acids. CDR1 SGHTA and CDR2 FQGNSA come from the germline V gene.

V and J are TRBV7-8 and TRBJ2-1; D is ambiguous. Germline lookup yields CDR1 SGHVS and CDR2 FQNEAQ. The CDR3 length is 16 residues. V dropped 1 base and J dropped 6 bases, with 16 bases sitting between them. The CDR3 region is CASSLGSGFPPNEQFF. CDR3 DNA: TGTGCCAGCAGCTTAGGTTCGGGCTTCCCCCCCAATGAGCAGTTCTTC. Full variable domain (rest looked up from reference TRBV7-8 and TRBJ2-1): GAGVSQSPRYKVAKRGQDVALRCDPISGHVSLFWYQQALGQGPEFLTYFQNEAQLDKSGLPSDRFFAERPEGSVSTLKIQRTQQEDSAVYLCASSLGSGFPPNEQFFGPGTRLTVL.

This clonotype was seen a few times. The chain uses TRBV21-1 and TRBJ2-5; the tabulated D call, TRBD1, remains unverified against the DNA. TRBV21-1 is given as a pseudogene. The CDR3 covers 16 residues. The CDR3 loop is CASSKDRAGGQETQYF. The CDR3 bases are TGTGCCAGCAGCAAAGACCGAGCAGGGGGACAAGAGACCCAGTACTTC.

This clonotype was recorded many times. A read error is possible here, since a much larger clone lies one base away. This chain links TRBV9 with TRBJ2-3; no reliable D call. Germline V gene data show CDR1 as SGDLS and CDR2 as YYNGEE. Trimming removed 0 bases at V and 2 bases at J, with 10 bases between. The CDR3 loop spans 15 amino acids. CDR3 bases: TGTGCCAGCAGCGTAGGAGCTCTGGCCACAGATACGCAGTATTTT. Translated, it gives CASSVGALATDTQYF.

The V and J genes are TRBV7-8 and TRBJ2-5; perhaps TRBD2 as D (6 bases). The CDR3 is made up of 13 amino acids. Per the germline V gene, CDR1 is SGHVS and CDR2 is FQNEAQ. The V and J ends lost 10 bases and 1 base respectively, with 13 bases between them. The CDR3 loop reads CANGDGGQETQYF. The CDR3 DNA reads TGTGCCAATGGGGACGGGGGCCAAGAGACCCAGTACTTC.

The rearrangement uses TRBV5-1 and TRBJ2-1, with D maybe TRBD1 (6 bases). Per the germline V gene, CDR1 is SGHRS and CDR2 is YFSETQ. Trimming took 0 bases from V and 8 from J, leaving 15 bases between them. The CDR3 is 15 amino acids. The CDR3 DNA reads TGCGCCAGCAGCTTGGCCAGGGGAAATGTCGATGAGCAGTTCTTC. This sequence encodes CASSLARGNVDEQFF.

The rearrangement uses TRBV6-2 or TRBV6-3 and TRBJ1-2; D remains ambiguous. V lost 7 bases to trimming and J lost 4 bases, with 25 bases between them. The CDR3 is made up of 17 amino acids. CDR1 is MNHEY and CDR2 is SVGEGT in the germline V gene. DNA for the CDR3: TGTGCCAGCATCTCCTTATTACAGCGAGATGGAGGCTATGGCTACACCTTC. Translated, it gives CASISLLQRDGGYGYTF.

This clonotype came up a few times. The V gene is TRBV5-1, the J gene TRBJ2-5; D is undetermined. The CDR3 loop spans 16 amino acids. Trimming shortened V by 0 bases and J by 2 bases, and 14 bases separated the two germline ends. CDR1 is SGHRS, CDR2 YFSETQ, per germline. This CDR3 is CASSLGAPIQQETQYF. In DNA form, the CDR3 reads TGCGCCAGCAGCTTGGGAGCACCGATCCAGCAAGAGACCCAGTACTTC.

This chain joins TRBV29-1 and TRBJ2-3; possible D gene TRBD2, 5 bases. V lost 4 bases and J lost 0, with 11 bases in between. The germline CDR1 and CDR2 sequences are SQVTM and ANQGSEA. CDR3 length: 14 amino acids. CDR3 amino acids: CSVGRSISTDTQYF. The CDR3 bases are TGCAGCGTTGGGAGGTCCATTAGCACAGATACGCAGTATTTT.

V and J are TRBV24-1 and TRBJ1-5; D not resolved. The CDR3 contains 12 residues. The germline CDR1 and CDR2 sequences are KGHDR and SFDVKD. V lost 5 bases, J lost 7 bases, and 8 bases lay in between. This CDR3 is CATSGAGQPQHF. The CDR3 DNA follows: TGTGCCACCAGTGGAGCCGGCCAGCCCCAGCATTTT.

This clonotype turned up a few times. V gene TRBV5-1 combines with J gene TRBJ2-1, with 12 nucleotides matching TRBD2. Germline V lookup: CDR1 SGHRS, CDR2 YFSETQ. The CDR3 runs 15 residues. Losses at the gene ends were 4 bases for V and 8 bases for J; bases not matched to a gene: 7. The CDR3 protein is CASSPSSGGVDEQFF. The DNA for the CDR3 is TGCGCCAGCAGCCCTTCTAGCGGGGGGGTGGATGAGCAGTTCTTC.

This clonotype was seen only once. The chain links TRBV4-2 to TRBJ1-2; D is perhaps TRBD1 (6 bases). V was trimmed by 0 bases and J by 4 bases, leaving 9 bases between them. Germline V gives CDR1 LGHNA, CDR2 YNFKEQ. CDR3 size: 14 residues. The CDR3 nucleotides read TGTGCCAGCAGCCAAGAACAGGGACCCTATGGCTACACCTTC. This sequence encodes CASSQEQGPYGYTF.

The CDR3 here is CSARLVGYEQYF. CDR3 sequence (DNA): TGCAGTGCCAGGCTAGTGGGATACGAGCAGTACTTC. This rearrangement joins TRBV20-1 to TRBJ2-7, with no clear D. The CDR3 covers 12 residues. V was trimmed by 6 bases and J by 4 bases, leaving 13 bases between them. Germline loops: CDR1 DFQATT, CDR2 SNEGSKA (reference sequence).

This clonotype was detected many times. The J gene is TRBJ2-5, the V gene TRBV4-2; D may be TRBD2 (7 bases). Trimming cost V 1 base and J 4 bases, with 16 bases left between them. CDR3 length: 16 amino acids. Germline V gene data show CDR1 as LGHNA and CDR2 as YNFKEQ. CDR3 nucleotide sequence: TGTGCCAGCAGCCAAGTTTTATCGGGGGGCGGAGAGACCCAGTACTTC. Amino acid sequence: CASSQVLSGGGETQYF.

V gene TRBV7-9 combines with J gene TRBJ2-5; possibly TRBD1 for D (5 bases). Matching the DNA end better, TRBJ2-4 makes the J call doubtful. Per germline, CDR1 SEHNR and CDR2 FQNEAQ (reference sequence). CDR3 length: 17 amino acids. The CDR3 loop reads CASSLGQGVQAKNIQYF. The DNA of the CDR3 is TGTGCCAGCAGCTTAGGGCAGGGCGTTCAGGCCAAAAACATTCAGTACTTC.

The chain combines TRBV7-9 with TRBJ2-7, with D possibly TRBD1 on 6 matching bases. Germline V CDR1 and CDR2: SEHNR, FQNEAQ (reference sequence). Trimming left V 5 bases short and J 6 bases short, with 20 bases between. This CDR3 comprises 15 residues. Here the CDR3 reads CASSKEEYREGEQYF. CDR3 DNA sequence: TGTGCCAGCAGCAAGGAAGAGTACAGGGAAGGCGAGCAGTACTTC. Complete variable domain (other parts from reference TRBV7-9 and TRBJ2-7): DTGVSQNPRHKITKRGQNVTFRCDPISEHNRLYWYRQTLGQGPEFLTYFQNEAQLEKSRLLSDRFSAERPKGSFSTLEIQRTEQGDSAMYLCASSKEEYREGEQYFGPGTRLTVT.

V gene TRBV7-2 combines with J gene TRBJ2-1; D is perhaps TRBD2 (6 bases). V was shortened by 5 bases and J by 6 bases, with 17 bases between the two germline ends. Germline V lookup: CDR1 SGHTA, CDR2 FQGNSA. CDR3 size: 15 residues. As DNA, the CDR3 is TGTGCCAGCAGCCCCCGGGATATGCGGGGCAATGAGCAGTTCTTC. This codes for CASSPRDMRGNEQFF.

The rearrangement joins TRBV5-6 to TRBJ2-7; tentatively, D is TRBD1 (6 bases). Germline V gene sequence: CDR1 SGHDT, CDR2 YYEEEE. V dropped 5 bases and J dropped 1 base, with 13 bases sitting between them. This CDR3 comprises 14 residues. The CDR3: CASRKTGTSYEQYF. The DNA of the CDR3 is TGTGCCAGCAGAAAGACCGGGACATCCTACGAGCAGTACTTC.

The V gene is TRBV9, the J gene TRBJ1-4; tentatively, D is TRBD1 (6 bases). Between the trimmed V and J ends, which lost 3 bases and 4 bases, there was a span of 13 bases. The V gene's germline CDR1 is SGDLS and CDR2 YYNGEE. The length of the CDR3 is 15 residues. CDR3 sequence: CASSGPTGINEKLFF. As DNA, the CDR3 is TGTGCCAGCAGCGGCCCCACAGGGATTAATGAAAAACTGTTTTTT.

The V gene is TRBV29-1, the J gene TRBJ2-5, with D maybe TRBD1 (6 bases). This CDR3 contains 12 residues. The germline V gene has CDR1 SQVTM and CDR2 ANQGSEA. V lost 5 bases and J lost 3, with 10 bases in between. CDR3 in DNA: TGCAGCGTTTACAGGGACAAAGAGACCCAGTACTTC. Translation: CSVYRDKETQYF.

The V gene is TRBV15, the J gene TRBJ2-3; D call uncertain. V was clipped by 0 bases and J by 0 bases, with 4 bases between them. The CDR3 runs to 14 residues. Per the germline V gene, CDR1 is LNHNV and CDR2 is YYDKDF (reference sequence). CDR3 in DNA: TGTGCCACCAGCAGAGATATGAGCACAGATACGCAGTATTTT. Encoded protein: CATSRDMSTDTQYF.

The V gene is TRBV5-5, the J gene TRBJ2-5, with D maybe TRBD1 (6 bases). Germline values: CDR1 SGHKS, CDR2 YYEKEE (reference sequence). V was shortened by 4 bases and J by 5 bases, with 12 bases between the two germline ends. This CDR3 is built from 13 residues. The CDR3 region is CASSGGTSETQYF. The DNA for the CDR3 is TGTGCCAGCAGCGGGGGCACGAGTGAGACCCAGTACTTC.

J is TRBJ2-1 and V is TRBV28, with D possibly matching TRBD2 (6 bases). Germline V gives CDR1 MDHEN, CDR2 SYDVKM. The CDR3 is 16 amino acids. The V and J ends lost 7 bases and 4 bases respectively, with 20 bases between them. The CDR3 DNA sequence: TGTGCCAGCAAGGACCCGCCGGGACGGGGGTACAATGAGCAGTTCTTC. The encoded protein is CASKDPPGRGYNEQFF. Looking up the rest from reference TRBV28 and TRBJ2-1 gives the full variable domain: DVKVTQSSRYLVKRTGEKVFLECVQDMDHENMFWYRQDPGLGLRLIYFSYDVKMKEKGDIPEGYSVSREKKERFSLILESASTNQTSMYLCASKDPPGRGYNEQFFGPGTRLTVL.

This clonotype was seen repeatedly, ten times or more. The J gene is TRBJ1-4, the V gene TRBV7-9, with a possible D match to TRBD1 (6 bases). Trimming pared 6 bases from V and 5 bases from J, leaving 10 bases between. The CDR3 is 13 amino acids. The V gene's germline CDR1 is SEHNR and CDR2 FQNEAQ (reference sequence). CDR3 bases: TGTGCCAGCAGACCTGACAGGAATGAAAAACTGTTTTTT. Its translation: CASRPDRNEKLFF.

The chain joins TRBV11-1 to TRBJ2-5; either TRBD1 or TRBD2 may fit D (5 bases each). The better agreement between TRBJ2-7 and the DNA end casts doubt on the J call. Germline loops: CDR1 SGHAT, CDR2 FQDESV (reference sequence). The CDR3 length is 16 residues. The CDR3, as DNA: TGTGCCAGCAGCTTAAATCCCTCAGGGAGAAGGCACGAGCAGTACTTC. Protein product: CASSLNPSGRRHEQYF.

The CDR3 loop is CSARAGLAGREDTQYF. The CDR3 nucleotides read TGCAGTGCTAGAGCGGGACTAGCGGGGAGAGAAGATACGCAGTATTTT. The chain has TRBV20-1 and TRBJ2-3, with TRBD2 matching over 13 bases. The V gene end was trimmed by 1 base and the J gene end by 5 bases; junction bases not matched to a gene: 6. The CDR3 totals 16 residues. The germline gives CDR1 DFQATT, CDR2 SNEGSKA (reference sequence).

The chain combines TRBV7-2 with TRBJ2-5; D may be TRBD1 (6 bases). The CDR3 sequence is 15 residues long. The V end was cut by 5 bases, the J end by 2 bases, with 15 bases between. Germline values: CDR1 SGHTA, CDR2 FQGNSA. CDR3 bases: TGTGCCAGCAGCCTCAGGGGAATTGGACAAGAGACCCAGTACTTC. Its translation is CASSLRGIGQETQYF.

The CDR3 reads CASSLGHPSSYEQYF. For the CDR3, the DNA is TGTGCCAGCAGTTTGGGACATCCGAGCTCCTACGAGCAGTACTTC. The chain links TRBV27 to TRBJ2-7; D is possibly TRBD1 (6 bases). The ends were cut back, 3 bases at V and 0 bases at J, with 12 bases in the middle. This CDR3 region has 15 residues. Germline values: CDR1 MNHEY, CDR2 SMNVEV (reference sequence).

A few counts support this clonotype. The chain combines TRBV2 with TRBJ2-1; either TRBD1 or TRBD2 may fit D (6 bases each). The CDR3 is made up of 16 amino acids. The germline V gene has CDR1 SNHLY and CDR2 FYNNEI. V was clipped by 7 bases and J by 8 bases, with 24 bases between them. The CDR3 nucleotides read TGTGCCAGCAACCGACCTTCCGGGGGCGCTTTGGATGAGCAGTTCTTC. Its protein product is CASNRPSGGALDEQFF.